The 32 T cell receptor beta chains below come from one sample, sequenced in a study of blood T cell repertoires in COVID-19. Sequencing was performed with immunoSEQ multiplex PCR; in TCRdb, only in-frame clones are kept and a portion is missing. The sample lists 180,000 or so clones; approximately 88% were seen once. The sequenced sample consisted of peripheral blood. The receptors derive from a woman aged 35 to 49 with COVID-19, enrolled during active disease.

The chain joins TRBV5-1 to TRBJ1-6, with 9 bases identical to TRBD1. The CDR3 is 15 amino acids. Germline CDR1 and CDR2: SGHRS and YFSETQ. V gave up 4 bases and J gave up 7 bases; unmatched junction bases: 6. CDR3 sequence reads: CASSRTGVGNSPLHF. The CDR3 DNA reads TGCGCCAGCAGCCGGACAGGGGTGGGGAATTCACCCCTCCACTTT.

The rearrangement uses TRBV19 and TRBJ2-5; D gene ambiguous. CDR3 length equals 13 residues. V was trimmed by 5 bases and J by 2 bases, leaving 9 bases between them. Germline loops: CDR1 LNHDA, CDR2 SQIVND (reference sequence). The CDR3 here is CASSPHLQETQYF. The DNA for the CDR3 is TGTGCCAGTAGTCCGCACTTGCAAGAGACCCAGTACTTC. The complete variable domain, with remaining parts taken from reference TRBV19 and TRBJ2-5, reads DGGITQSPKYLFRKEGQNVTLSCEQNLNHDAMYWYRQDPGQGLRLIYYSQIVNDFQKGDIAEGYSVSREKKESFPLTVTSAQKNPTAFYLCASSPHLQETQYFGPGTRLLVL.

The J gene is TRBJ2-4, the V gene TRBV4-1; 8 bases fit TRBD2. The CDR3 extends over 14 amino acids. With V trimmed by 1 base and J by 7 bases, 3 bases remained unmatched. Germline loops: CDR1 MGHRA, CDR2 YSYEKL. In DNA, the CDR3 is TGCGCCAGCAGCCAAGTCGGGGGGGCGAACATTCAGTACTTC. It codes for CASSQVGGANIQYF.

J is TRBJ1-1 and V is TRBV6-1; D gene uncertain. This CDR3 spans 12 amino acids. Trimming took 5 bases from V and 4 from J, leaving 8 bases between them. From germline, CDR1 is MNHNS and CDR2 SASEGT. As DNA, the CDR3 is TGTGCCAGCAGTTTCACCGGCACTGAAGCTTTCTTT. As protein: CASSFTGTEAFF.

CDR3 sequence: CASSYSTQKYQPQHF. CDR3 in DNA: TGTGCCAGCAGTTACTCGACACAGAAGTATCAGCCCCAGCATTTT. V gene TRBV6-2 or TRBV6-3 combines with J gene TRBJ1-5, with no clear D. The CDR3 is 15 amino acids. The V gene's germline CDR1 is MNHEY and CDR2 SVGEGT. Trimming took off 0 bases at V and 5 bases at J, with 11 bases between the two ends.

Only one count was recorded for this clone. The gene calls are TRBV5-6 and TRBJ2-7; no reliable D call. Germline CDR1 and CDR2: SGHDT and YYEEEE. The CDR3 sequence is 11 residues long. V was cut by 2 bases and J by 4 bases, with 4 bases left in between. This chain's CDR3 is CASSLQYEQYF. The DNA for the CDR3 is TGTGCCAGCAGCTTACAGTACGAGCAGTACTTC.

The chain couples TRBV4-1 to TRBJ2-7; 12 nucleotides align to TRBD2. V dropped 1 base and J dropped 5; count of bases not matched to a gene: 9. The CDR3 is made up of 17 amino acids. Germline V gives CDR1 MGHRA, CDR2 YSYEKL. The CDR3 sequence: CASSQGTSLAGGNEQYF. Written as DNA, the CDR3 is TGCGCCAGCAGCCAAGGAACCAGCCTAGCGGGAGGGAACGAGCAGTACTTC.

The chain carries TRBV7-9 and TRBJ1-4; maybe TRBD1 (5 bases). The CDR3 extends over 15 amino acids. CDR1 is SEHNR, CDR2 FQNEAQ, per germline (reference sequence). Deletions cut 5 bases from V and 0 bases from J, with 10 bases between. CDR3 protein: CASSPTVATNEKLFF. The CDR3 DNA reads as TGTGCCAGCAGCCCGACAGTTGCAACTAATGAAAAACTGTTTTTT.

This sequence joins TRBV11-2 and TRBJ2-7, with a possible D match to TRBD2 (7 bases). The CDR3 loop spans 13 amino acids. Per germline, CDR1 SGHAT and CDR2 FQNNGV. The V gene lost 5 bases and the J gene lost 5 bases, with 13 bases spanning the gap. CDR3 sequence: CASSLGGENEQYF. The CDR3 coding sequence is TGTGCCAGCAGCCTAGGGGGGGAAAACGAGCAGTACTTC.

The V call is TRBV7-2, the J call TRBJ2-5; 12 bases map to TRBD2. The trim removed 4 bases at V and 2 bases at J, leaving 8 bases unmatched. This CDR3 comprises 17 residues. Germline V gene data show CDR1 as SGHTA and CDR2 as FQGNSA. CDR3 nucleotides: TGTGCCAGCAGCTGGCGACTAGCGGGGGTGCCTCAAGAGACCCAGTACTTC. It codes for CASSWRLAGVPQETQYF.

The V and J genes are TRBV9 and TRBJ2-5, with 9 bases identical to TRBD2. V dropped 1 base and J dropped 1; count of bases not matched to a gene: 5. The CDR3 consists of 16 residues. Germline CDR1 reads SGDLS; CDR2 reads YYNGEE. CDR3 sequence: CASSVYSGGLQETQYF. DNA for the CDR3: TGTGCCAGCAGCGTATACAGCGGGGGGCTCCAAGAGACCCAGTACTTC.

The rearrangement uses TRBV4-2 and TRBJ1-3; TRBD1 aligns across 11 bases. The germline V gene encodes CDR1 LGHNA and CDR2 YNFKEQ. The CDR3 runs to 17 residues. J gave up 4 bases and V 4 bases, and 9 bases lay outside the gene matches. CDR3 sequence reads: CASSLNRDRGIGNTIYF. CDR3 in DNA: TGTGCCAGCAGCCTCAACCGGGACAGGGGGATCGGAAACACCATATATTTT.

The CDR3 region is CAICQDYTTEAFF. CDR3 sequence (DNA): TGTGCCATCTGCCAGGATTATACCACTGAAGCTTTCTTT. The chain is built from TRBV10-3 and TRBJ1-1, with D unclear. Trimming took off 8 bases at V and 4 bases at J, with 14 bases between the two ends. The CDR3 extends over 13 amino acids. Germline CDR1 ENHRY, CDR2 SYGVKD.

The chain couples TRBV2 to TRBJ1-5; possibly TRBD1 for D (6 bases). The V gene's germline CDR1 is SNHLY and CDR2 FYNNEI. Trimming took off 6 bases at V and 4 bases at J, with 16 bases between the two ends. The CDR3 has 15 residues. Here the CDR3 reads CASRYSQGKNQPQHF. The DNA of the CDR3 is TGTGCCAGCAGATACTCACAGGGAAAGAATCAGCCCCAGCATTTT.

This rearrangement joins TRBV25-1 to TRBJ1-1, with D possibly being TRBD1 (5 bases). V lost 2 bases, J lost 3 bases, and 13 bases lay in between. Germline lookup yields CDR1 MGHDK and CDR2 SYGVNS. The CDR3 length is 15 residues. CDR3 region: CASSEAGPSYTEAFF. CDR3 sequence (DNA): TGTGCCAGCAGTGAAGCGGGGCCCAGTTACACTGAAGCTTTCTTT.

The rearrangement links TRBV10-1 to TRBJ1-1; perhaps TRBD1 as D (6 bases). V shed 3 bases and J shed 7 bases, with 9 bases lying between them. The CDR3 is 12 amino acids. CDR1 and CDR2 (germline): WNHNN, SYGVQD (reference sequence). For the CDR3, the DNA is TGCGCCAGCAGTGATCCGGACAGTGAAGCTTTCTTT. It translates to CASSDPDSEAFF.

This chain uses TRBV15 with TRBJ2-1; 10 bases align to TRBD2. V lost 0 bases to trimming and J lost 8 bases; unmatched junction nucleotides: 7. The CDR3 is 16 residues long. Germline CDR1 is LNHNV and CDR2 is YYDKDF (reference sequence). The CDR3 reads CATSRDTSGITDEQFF. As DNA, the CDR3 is TGTGCCACCAGCAGAGATACTAGCGGGATAACGGATGAGCAGTTCTTC.

The CDR3 here is CATSDFGGGTEAFF. The CDR3 nucleotides read TGTGCCACCAGTGATTTTGGGGGGGGCACTGAAGCTTTCTTT. This chain connects TRBV24-1 to TRBJ1-1; possibly TRBD1 for D (5 bases). Trimming removed 1 base at V and 4 bases at J, with 9 bases between. The V gene's germline CDR1 is KGHDR and CDR2 SFDVKD. The CDR3 sequence is 14 residues long.

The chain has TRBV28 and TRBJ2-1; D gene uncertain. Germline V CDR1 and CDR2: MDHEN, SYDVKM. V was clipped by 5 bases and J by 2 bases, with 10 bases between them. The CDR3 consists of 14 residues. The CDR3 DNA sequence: TGTGCCAGCAGTGAAACAGTTCCCTACAATGAGCAGTTCTTC. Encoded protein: CASSETVPYNEQFF.

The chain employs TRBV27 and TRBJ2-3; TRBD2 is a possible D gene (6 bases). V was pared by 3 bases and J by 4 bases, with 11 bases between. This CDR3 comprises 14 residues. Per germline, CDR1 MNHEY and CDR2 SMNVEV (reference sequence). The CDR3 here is CASSLIRDSDTQYF. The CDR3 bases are TGTGCCAGCAGTTTGATCCGGGACTCAGATACGCAGTATTTT.

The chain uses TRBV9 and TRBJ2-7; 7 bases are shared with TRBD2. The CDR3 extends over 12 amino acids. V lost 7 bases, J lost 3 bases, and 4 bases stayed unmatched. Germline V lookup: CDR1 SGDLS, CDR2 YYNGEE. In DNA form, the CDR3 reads TGTGCCAGCGGCACGGGGGGCTACGAGCAGTACTTC. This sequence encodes CASGTGGYEQYF.

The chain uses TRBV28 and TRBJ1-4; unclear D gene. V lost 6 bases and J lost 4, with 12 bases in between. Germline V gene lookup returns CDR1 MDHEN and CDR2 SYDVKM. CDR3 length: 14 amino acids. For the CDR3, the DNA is TGTGCCAGCAGCAAACAGTCTATTAATGAAAAACTGTTTTTT. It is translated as CASSKQSINEKLFF. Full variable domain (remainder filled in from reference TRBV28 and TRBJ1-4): DVKVTQSSRYLVKRTGEKVFLECVQDMDHENMFWYRQDPGLGLRLIYFSYDVKMKEKGDIPEGYSVSREKKERFSLILESASTNQTSMYLCASSKQSINEKLFFGSGTQLSVL.

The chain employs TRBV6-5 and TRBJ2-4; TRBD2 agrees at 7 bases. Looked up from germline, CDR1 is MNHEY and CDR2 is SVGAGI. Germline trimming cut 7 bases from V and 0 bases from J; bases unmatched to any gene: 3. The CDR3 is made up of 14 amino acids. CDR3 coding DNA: TGTGCCAGCACCTCGGGAGGAGCCAAAAACATTCAGTACTTC. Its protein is CASTSGGAKNIQYF.

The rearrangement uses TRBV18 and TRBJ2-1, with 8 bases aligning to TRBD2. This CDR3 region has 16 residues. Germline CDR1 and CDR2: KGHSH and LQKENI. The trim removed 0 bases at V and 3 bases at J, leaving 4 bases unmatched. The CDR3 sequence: CASSPPGGTSYNEQFF. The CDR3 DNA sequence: TGTGCCAGCTCACCACCGGGCGGGACTAGCTACAATGAGCAGTTCTTC.

As DNA, the CDR3 is TGTGCCAGCAGCTTGGGGGGGCAGGAAAAACTGTTTTTT. Translated: CASSLGGQEKLFF. The V and J genes are TRBV7-8 and TRBJ1-4, with TRBD1 as a possible D gene (6 bases). Germline V lookup: CDR1 SGHVS, CDR2 FQNEAQ. The CDR3 runs 13 residues. V lost 3 bases and J 8 bases, leaving 10 bases between the germline ends. Combining the CDR3 with reference TRBV7-8 and TRBJ1-4 gives the whole variable domain GAGVSQSPRYKVAKRGQDVALRCDPISGHVSLFWYQQALGQGPEFLTYFQNEAQLDKSGLPSDRFFAERPEGSVSTLKIQRTQQEDSAVYLCASSLGGQEKLFFGSGTQLSVL.

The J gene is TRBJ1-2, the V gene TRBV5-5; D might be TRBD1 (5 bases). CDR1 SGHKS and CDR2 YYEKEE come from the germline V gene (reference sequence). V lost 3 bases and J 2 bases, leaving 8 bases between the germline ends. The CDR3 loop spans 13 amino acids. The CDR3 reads CASSSQVNYGYTF. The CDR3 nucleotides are TGTGCCAGCAGCTCACAGGTGAACTATGGCTACACCTTC.

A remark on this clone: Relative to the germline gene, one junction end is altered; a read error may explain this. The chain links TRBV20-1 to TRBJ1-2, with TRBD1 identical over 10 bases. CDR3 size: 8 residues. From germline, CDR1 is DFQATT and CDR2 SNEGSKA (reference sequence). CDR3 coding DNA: TGCAGTGCCGGACAGGGGGTTTTC. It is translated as CSAGQGVF.

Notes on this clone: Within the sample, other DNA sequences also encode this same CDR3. DNA for the CDR3: TGTGCCAGCAGCGTATCCGGGGGTAGCGGCTCCTACAATGAGCAGTTCTTC. As protein: CASSVSGGSGSYNEQFF. J is TRBJ2-1 and V is TRBV9; D may be TRBD2 (6 bases). The V gene's germline CDR1 is SGDLS and CDR2 YYNGEE. Trimming stripped 1 base from V and 0 bases from J, with 14 bases between. The CDR3 contains 17 residues.

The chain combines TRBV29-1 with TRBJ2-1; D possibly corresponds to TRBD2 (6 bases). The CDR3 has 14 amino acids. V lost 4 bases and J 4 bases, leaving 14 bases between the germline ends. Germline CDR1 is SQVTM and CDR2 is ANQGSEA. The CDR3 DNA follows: TGCAGCGTTGTCGGGAGTCCCCTATACAATGAGCAGTTCTTC. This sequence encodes CSVVGSPLYNEQFF.

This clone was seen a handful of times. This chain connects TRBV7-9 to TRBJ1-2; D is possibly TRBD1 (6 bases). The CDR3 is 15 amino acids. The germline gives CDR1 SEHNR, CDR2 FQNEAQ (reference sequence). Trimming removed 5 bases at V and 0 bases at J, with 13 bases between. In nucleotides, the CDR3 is TGTGCCAGCAGCACAGGACAGTTCGCTAACTATGGCTACACCTTC. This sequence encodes CASSTGQFANYGYTF.

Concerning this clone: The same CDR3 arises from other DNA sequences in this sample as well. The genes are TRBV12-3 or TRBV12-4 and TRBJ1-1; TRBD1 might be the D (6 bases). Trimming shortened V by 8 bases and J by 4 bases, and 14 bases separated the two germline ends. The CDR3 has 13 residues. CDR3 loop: CASRRGEGTEAFF. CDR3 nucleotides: TGTGCCAGCCGCAGGGGAGAAGGCACTGAAGCTTTCTTT.

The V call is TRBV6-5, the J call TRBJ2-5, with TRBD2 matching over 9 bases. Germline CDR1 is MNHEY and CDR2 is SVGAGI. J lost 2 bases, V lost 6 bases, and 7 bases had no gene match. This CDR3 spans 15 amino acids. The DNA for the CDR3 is TGTGCCAGCAGGGGCGGGGGGGTAATGCAAGAGACCCAGTACTTC. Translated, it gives CASRGGGVMQETQYF.